This is a list of T cell receptor beta chains from one sample in a study of blood T cell repertoires in COVID-19. The method was immunoSEQ multiplex PCR; TCRdb's version includes in-frame clones alone and lacks a portion of them. The sample records around 260,000 clones, 70% to 90% being singletons. The sequenced sample was peripheral blood. The receptors were gathered from a man aged 18 to 30 with active or convalescent COVID-19. CDR3s include the opening cysteine and the closing phenylalanine or tryptophan. The D gene is left open where the match is weak. The size of a clone is reported for some rows only, either as once, few or many, or as a class for expanded clones.

J: TRBJ1-2; V: TRBV3-1/TRBV3-2; size: once; D: NA; CDR3: CASSQAGAPSGYTF; DNA: TGTGCCAGCAGCCAAGCTGGGGCTCCCTCTGGCTACACCTTC
J: TRBJ2-1; V: TRBV29-1; size: NA; D: NA; CDR3: CSYGGEPPYNEQFF; DNA: TGCAGCTATGGCGGGGAGCCCCCCTACAATGAGCAGTTCTTC
J: TRBJ2-7; V: TRBV2; size: NA; D: NA; CDR3: CASRGTDSHYEQYF; DNA: TGTGCCAGCAGGGGAACGGACAGTCACTACGAGCAGTACTTC
J: TRBJ2-1; V: TRBV19; size: NA; D: TRBD2; CDR3: CASSSGGNEQFF; DNA: TGTGCCAGTAGTTCCGGGGGGAATGAGCAGTTCTTC
J: TRBJ1-2; V: TRBV6-6; size: NA; D: NA; CDR3: CASTSSGGYTF; DNA: TGTGCCAGCACCAGCTCGGGTGGCTACACCTTC
J: TRBJ1-2; V: TRBV4-3; size: NA; D: NA; CDR3: CASSQVEGAYGYTF; DNA: TGCGCCAGCAGCCAGGTCGAAGGGGCCTATGGCTACACCTTC
J: TRBJ2-5; V: TRBV6-5; size: NA; D: TRBD1; CDR3: CASTRTQGRETQYF; DNA: TGTGCCAGCACCAGAACACAGGGGCGAGAGACCCAGTACTTC
J: TRBJ1-6; V: TRBV7-2; size: NA; D: NA; CDR3: CASSLPGASGSYNSPLHF; DNA: TGTGCCAGCAGCCTCCCAGGGGCCTCTGGCTCCTATAATTCACCCCTCCACTTT
J: TRBJ2-2; V: TRBV18; size: NA; D: NA; CDR3: CASSSQGSATGELFF; DNA: TGTGCCAGCTCATCTCAGGGGTCGGCCACCGGGGAGCTGTTTTTT
J: TRBJ2-1; V: TRBV6-2/TRBV6-3; size: NA; D: NA; CDR3: CASSYSKGSYNEQFF; DNA: TGTGCCAGCAGTTACTCGAAGGGGTCGTACAATGAGCAGTTCTTC
J: TRBJ2-3; V: TRBV4-1; size: NA; D: TRBD2; CDR3: CASSLSGGASTDTQYF; DNA: TGCGCCAGCTCACTTAGCGGGGGGGCGTCGACAGATACGCAGTATTTT
J: TRBJ1-6; V: TRBV6-5; size: NA; D: NA; CDR3: CASSYRGGGVGSPLHF; DNA: TGTGCCAGCAGTTATCGGGGGGGAGGGGTAGGGTCACCCCTCCACTTT
J: TRBJ2-3; V: TRBV7-6; size: NA; D: TRBD1; CDR3: CASSSQGETQYF; DNA: TGTGCCAGCAGCTCACAGGGGGAAACGCAGTATTTT
J: TRBJ1-1; V: TRBV27; size: NA; D: NA; CDR3: CASLGTSLNTEAFF; DNA: TGTGCCAGCCTCGGGACATCTCTGAACACTGAAGCTTTCTTT
J: TRBJ1-4; V: TRBV5-4; size: NA; D: NA; CDR3: CASSPAGGSEKLFF; DNA: TGTGCCAGCAGCCCGGCGGGGGGAAGTGAAAAACTGTTTTTT
J: TRBJ1-3; V: TRBV28; size: NA; D: TRBD1; CDR3: CASSSFRGQRSGNTIYF; DNA: TGTGCCAGCAGTAGTTTCCGGGGACAGCGCTCTGGAAACACCATATATTTT
J: TRBJ1-4; V: TRBV6-5; size: once; D: NA; CDR3: CASRRPGRDEKLFF; DNA: TGTGCCAGCAGGCGCCCGGGAAGGGATGAAAAACTGTTTTTT